The clone carrying this T cell receptor (beta chain) was seen ten or more times. CDR1 and CDR2 (germline): SGHKS, YYEKEE (reference sequence). The CDR3 spans 11 residues. Trimming stripped 3 bases from V and 16 bases from J, with 14 bases between. This sample stems from a study of human T cells and chemical hapten exposure. Study as a whole: Scalp application of diphenylcyclopropenone was performed weekly in patients across the entire roughly 23-week study. Across samples, TCR yields varied, mostly owing to small differences in pooled library volumes.

Sample time point: patch test 2, 6 weeks after DPC sensitization. Regarding treatment: therapeutic diphenylcyclopropenone sensitization with weekly scalp DPC. As the library was built, unique molecular identifiers were attached to individual cDNA molecules. TCRdb re-called the RACE reads through MiXCR, storing one row per CDR3 protein. This sample has approximately 80,000 distinct CDR3 sequences, with roughly a tenth found just once. This chain joins TRBV5-5 and TRBJ2-1; D could derive from TRBD1 or TRBD2 (5 bases each). The origin of this receptor is a woman younger than 45 with alopecia areata. Some clones in this sample may be carry-over from other donors' samples. Source: whole blood, taken in connection with sensitization to the hapten diphenylcyclopropenone (DPC). This CDR3 reads CASSSGPQYFF. The CDR3 nucleotides are TGTGCCAGCAGCTCGGGACCACAATATTTCTTC.